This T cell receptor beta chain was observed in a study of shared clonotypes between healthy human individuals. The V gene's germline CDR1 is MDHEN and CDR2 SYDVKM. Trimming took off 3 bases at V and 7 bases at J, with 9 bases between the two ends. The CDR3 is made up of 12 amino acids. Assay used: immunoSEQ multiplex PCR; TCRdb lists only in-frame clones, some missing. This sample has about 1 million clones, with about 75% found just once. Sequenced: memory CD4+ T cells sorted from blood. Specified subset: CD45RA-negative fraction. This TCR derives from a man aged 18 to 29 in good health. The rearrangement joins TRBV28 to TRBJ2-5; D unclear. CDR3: CASSFVGVTQYF. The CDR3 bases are TGTGCCAGCAGTTTTGTTGGTGTGACCCAGTACTTC. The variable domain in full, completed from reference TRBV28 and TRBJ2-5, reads DVKVTQSSRYLVKRTGEKVFLECVQDMDHENMFWYRQDPGLGLRLIYFSYDVKMKEKGDIPEGYSVSREKKERFSLILESASTNQTSMYLCASSFVGVTQYFGPGTRLLVL.